This TCR beta chain was recovered during a study of tumor-infiltrating lymphocytes in primary liver carcinoma. Starting from around 0.45 ug of total RNA, TCR beta cDNA was produced with a primer in the constant region. Employing slightly modified ARM-PCR, three nested multiplex PCR rounds were run, and these gave rise to the TCR beta libraries. The two initial PCR rounds, approximately 10 cycles each, used TRBV1-TRBV30 forward and C-beta reverse primers. TCRdb re-analysed the multiplex PCR reads in MiXCR, keeping a single row per CDR3 protein. The sample contains approximately 340,000 distinct CDR3 sequences, approximately 65% of which appear only once. Researchers drew blood RNA from unsorted whole blood and extracted germline DNA as well. On this clonotype: This may be a read error: a much more frequent sequence differs by one nucleotide.

Germline CDR1 MNHEY, CDR2 SVGEGT. This CDR3 region has 15 residues. This TCR was sampled from a man aged 35 to 55 with primary liver carcinoma and hepatitis B virus infection. This chain connects TRBV6-2 or TRBV6-3 to TRBJ2-7; 8 bases are a match to TRBD2. The sequenced material came from peripheral blood. CDR3 DNA: TGTGCCAACAGTTACAGCCCGGGAGGGCCGGTCGAGCAGTACTTC. Translation gives CANSYSPGGPVEQYF.